This T cell receptor (beta chain) emerged from a study of CD8+ T cells in alopecia areata. Across the whole study: Twice a day, 5 to 10 mg of oral tofacitinib was administered to treated patients. Points from the study as a whole: In lesional scalp, particularly from alopecia totalis/universalis, clonality was higher than in normal scalp. Patients shared TCRs less clearly than mice did, possibly owing to HLA.

Individuals with alopecia areata gave both lesional scalp punch biopsies and peripheral blood for collection. The table lists this clone with a few counts. Its antigen remains unidentified. Extracted RNA was reverse transcribed into cDNA, the sequencing template. Clones were read by immunoSEQ multiplex PCR, and TCRdb kept only the in-frame ones, dropping some. The sample gives 90,000 to 150,000 clones, 35% to 40% of which show up once; 3% to 3.5% is in the top ten. The clonotype originates from a human donor with alopecia areata. Sequenced input: CD4+ T cells sorted from blood.

The CDR3 sequence: CASSIGQGESYEQYF. CDR3 nucleotide sequence: TGTGCCAGCAGCATCGGACAGGGCGAATCCTACGAGCAGTACTTC. This chain links TRBV9 with TRBJ2-7, with TRBD1 matching over 8 bases. Trimming cost V 4 bases and J 1 base; bases outside gene matches: 7. Germline V gene sequence: CDR1 SGDLS, CDR2 YYNGEE. This CDR3 is built from 15 residues.